The 27 T cell receptor beta chains in this list originate from one sample, sequenced in a study of blood T cell repertoires in COVID-19. TCRdb keeps only in-frame clones here, not all; method: immunoSEQ multiplex PCR. The sample lists approximately 310,000 clones; under 90% were seen once. The sequencing sample was made of PBMCs or T cells enriched from blood (not recorded which). The receptors were gathered from a man in his sixties who had recovered from COVID-19.

V gene TRBV2 combines with J gene TRBJ2-5; 7 bases are a match to TRBD2. The germline CDR1 and CDR2 sequences are SNHLY and FYNNEI. Losses at the gene ends were 8 bases for V and 3 bases for J; bases not matched to a gene: 9. The CDR3 runs 14 residues. Here the CDR3 DNA reads TGTGCCAGCCTTCTAGCGGCTCTCGAAGAGACCCAGTACTTC. This sequence encodes CASLLAALEETQYF.

This chain uses TRBV7-9 with TRBJ1-2; 7 positions agree with TRBD1. Germline V lookup: CDR1 SEHNR, CDR2 FQNEAQ (reference sequence). The CDR3 is 13 amino acids. With V trimmed by 4 bases and J by 7 bases, 6 bases remained unmatched. The CDR3 sequence is CASSSLQGTGYTF. CDR3 in DNA: TGTGCCAGCAGCTCCCTACAGGGGACTGGCTACACCTTC.

The V and J genes are TRBV5-6 and TRBJ1-3, with 7 nucleotides matching TRBD1. Germline lookup yields CDR1 SGHDT and CDR2 YYEEEE. The CDR3 runs 14 residues. The junction had 6 bases not matched to a gene; V was cut back by 6 bases and J by 3 bases. CDR3 residues: CASTMGQLGNTIYF. CDR3 DNA: TGTGCCAGCACCATGGGACAGCTTGGAAACACCATATATTTT. The full variable domain, in which reference TRBV5-6 and TRBJ1-3 provide the parts outside the CDR3, is DAGVTQSPTHLIKTRGQQVTLRCSPKSGHDTVSWYQQALGQGPQFIFQYYEEEERQRGNFPDRFSGHQFPNYSSELNVNALLLGDSALYLCASTMGQLGNTIYFGEGSWLTVV.

The chain carries TRBV7-9 and TRBJ1-2, with 7 bases matching TRBD1. The CDR3 has 14 amino acids. Germline V gene sequence: CDR1 SEHNR, CDR2 FQNEAQ (reference sequence). The J segment lost 7 bases and the V segment lost 5 bases, leaving 10 bases of the junction unmatched. The CDR3 DNA follows: TGTGCCAGCAGCAGAAAAGGGGGCGATGGTGGCTACACCTTC. It yields the protein CASSRKGGDGGYTF.

The chain links TRBV19 to TRBJ2-1, with D unresolved. The germline V gene has CDR1 LNHDA and CDR2 SQIVND (reference sequence). V lost 5 bases, J lost 2 bases, and 10 bases lay in between. The CDR3 has 14 amino acids. CDR3 nucleotides: TGTGCCAGTAGTCCAAATCTAGCCTACAATGAGCAGTTCTTC. Translated, it gives CASSPNLAYNEQFF. The full variable domain, in which reference TRBV19 and TRBJ2-1 provide the parts outside the CDR3, is DGGITQSPKYLFRKEGQNVTLSCEQNLNHDAMYWYRQDPGQGLRLIYYSQIVNDFQKGDIAEGYSVSREKKESFPLTVTSAQKNPTAFYLCASSPNLAYNEQFFGPGTRLTVL.

This clone was seen once. The V gene is TRBV7-2, the J gene TRBJ1-6, with D unresolved. Germline values: CDR1 SGHTA, CDR2 FQGNSA. CDR3 length: 15 residues. V was clipped by 3 bases and J by 7 bases, with 13 bases between them. CDR3 in DNA: TGTGCCAGCAGCTTGATCGGACTAGGGAATTCACCCCTCCACTTT. Amino acids: CASSLIGLGNSPLHF. The whole variable domain, filled in from reference TRBV7-2 and TRBJ1-6, reads GAGVSQSPSNKVTEKGKDVELRCDPISGHTALYWYRQSLGQGLEFLIYFQGNSAPDKSGLPSDRFSAERTGGSVSTLTIQRTQQEDSAVYLCASSLIGLGNSPLHFGNGTRLTVT.

The V gene is TRBV29-1, the J gene TRBJ2-3; 9 bases agree with TRBD2. V was pared by 6 bases and J by 2 bases, with 6 bases of the junction left unmatched. Germline loops: CDR1 SQVTM, CDR2 ANQGSEA. This CDR3 comprises 14 residues. CDR3 region: CSVRPSGTTDTQYF. DNA of the CDR3: TGCAGCGTCCGTCCTAGCGGGACCACAGATACGCAGTATTTT.

The rearrangement links TRBV28 to TRBJ2-5, with a possible D match to TRBD1 (6 bases). This CDR3 region has 15 residues. Germline-derived CDR1 and CDR2 are MDHEN and SYDVKM. Trimming pared 10 bases from V and 1 base from J, leaving 19 bases between. The CDR3 loop is CAINGAGVAQETQYF. The CDR3 DNA sequence: TGTGCCATCAATGGAGCAGGGGTGGCCCAAGAGACCCAGTACTTC.

The chain is built from TRBV28 and TRBJ1-5; no reliable D call. The CDR3 totals 16 residues. Per the germline V gene, CDR1 is MDHEN and CDR2 is SYDVKM. V lost 4 bases and J 11 bases, leaving 24 bases between the germline ends. The CDR3 DNA sequence: TGTGCCAGCAGTTCCCCGGGAAGGGCGCCCGGTCCGGCCCAGCATTTT. It yields the protein CASSSPGRAPGPAQHF.

The chain joins TRBV5-1 to TRBJ2-7; the match to TRBD2 covers 9 bases. V was pared by 0 bases and J by 3 bases, with 4 bases of the junction left unmatched. Germline loops: CDR1 SGHRS, CDR2 YFSETQ. The CDR3 covers 15 residues. CDR3 residues: CASSLVLAGNYEQYF. In DNA, the CDR3 is TGCGCCAGCAGCTTGGTGCTAGCGGGGAACTACGAGCAGTACTTC.

This chain uses TRBV3-1 (or the pseudogene TRBV3-2) with TRBJ1-5; D possibly corresponds to TRBD1 (6 bases). Trimming shortened V by 6 bases and J by 0 bases, and 12 bases separated the two germline ends. Germline V gene lookup returns CDR1 LGHDT and CDR2 YNNKEL (reference sequence). The CDR3 loop spans 15 amino acids. CDR3 DNA sequence: TGTGCCAGCAGTCCCGACAGGAATAGCAATCAGCCCCAGCATTTT. It yields the protein CASSPDRNSNQPQHF.

This clone was detected once. The V call is TRBV20-1, the J call TRBJ2-2; D may be TRBD2 (5 bases). Germline lookup yields CDR1 DFQATT and CDR2 SNEGSKA (reference sequence). V was cut by 3 bases and J by 3 bases, with 14 bases left in between. The CDR3 loop spans 15 amino acids. CDR3 loop: CSASVASGHTGELFF. The CDR3 nucleotides are TGCAGTGCTAGTGTGGCCAGCGGACACACCGGGGAGCTGTTTTTT.

V is TRBV29-1 and J is TRBJ2-3, with 10 bases that match TRBD2. J was trimmed by 6 bases and V by 6 bases; bases with no gene match: 12. CDR1 SQVTM and CDR2 ANQGSEA come from the germline V gene. The CDR3 runs 15 residues. The CDR3 protein is CSVAPLLAGTDTQYF. The CDR3 bases are TGCAGCGTAGCCCCCTTACTAGCGGGAACTGATACGCAGTATTTT.

This clone was seen a few times. The chain joins TRBV18 to TRBJ2-3, with 14 nucleotides matching TRBD2. Germline values: CDR1 KGHSH, CDR2 LQKENI. The CDR3 is 20 amino acids. V trimming: 3 bases; J trimming: 2 bases; junction bases outside the gene matches: 13. Here the CDR3 reads CASSPAPGLAGEGDTDTQYF. DNA for the CDR3: TGTGCCAGCTCACCGGCTCCGGGACTAGCGGGAGAGGGGGACACAGATACGCAGTATTTT.

This chain connects TRBV28 to TRBJ1-1; possible D gene TRBD1, 5 bases. Deletions cut 8 bases from V and 4 bases from J, with 8 bases between. The CDR3 has 11 amino acids. Germline loops: CDR1 MDHEN, CDR2 SYDVKM. CDR3 nucleotide sequence: TGTGCCAGCCGCGACAGCACTGAAGCTTTCTTT. The encoded protein is CASRDSTEAFF.

The CDR3 bases are TGTGCCAGTAGTTCAGGACTGAACAGGGGATCCTATAATTCACCCCTCCACTTT. Its translation is CASSSGLNRGSYNSPLHF. The gene calls are TRBV19 and TRBJ1-6, with 7 bases lining up with TRBD1. The trim removed 5 bases at V and 1 base at J, leaving 11 bases unmatched. Germline-derived CDR1 and CDR2 are LNHDA and SQIVND (reference sequence). CDR3 length: 18 residues.

The V gene is TRBV24-1, the J gene TRBJ1-2; TRBD1 matches at 7 bases. This CDR3 contains 14 residues. The J segment lost 4 bases and the V segment lost 4 bases, leaving 5 bases of the junction unmatched. CDR1 and CDR2 from the germline V gene are KGHDR and SFDVKD. The CDR3 DNA reads TGTGCCACCAGTGAGACGGACAGGACCTATGGCTACACCTTC. Its protein product is CATSETDRTYGYTF.

The chain has TRBV6-1 and TRBJ2-1; D is undetermined. V was shortened by 3 bases and J by 9 bases, with 12 bases between the two germline ends. Germline V gene sequence: CDR1 MNHNS, CDR2 SASEGT. The CDR3 is 13 amino acids. The CDR3 nucleotides read TGTGCCAGCAGTGAGTGGAGACTGGCTGAGCAGTTCTTC. It translates to CASSEWRLAEQFF.

V usage is TRBV5-1 and J usage is TRBJ2-7; 7 bases are shared with TRBD1. The CDR3 totals 15 residues. The germline V gene encodes CDR1 SGHRS and CDR2 YFSETQ. V lost 0 bases to trimming and J lost 3 bases; unmatched junction nucleotides: 6. In DNA form, the CDR3 reads TGCGCCAGCAGCTTGGCCCCGACAGGGAACTACGAGCAGTACTTC. Amino acids: CASSLAPTGNYEQYF.

This chain connects TRBV28 to TRBJ2-7; D may be TRBD1 (6 bases). Germline-derived CDR1 and CDR2 are MDHEN and SYDVKM. V was shortened by 8 bases and J by 2 bases, with 19 bases between the two germline ends. This CDR3 has 15 residues. CDR3 protein: CASSPAGTPTYEQYF. CDR3 in DNA: TGTGCCAGCTCGCCCGCCGGGACACCAACCTACGAGCAGTACTTC.

V and J are TRBV14 and TRBJ1-1; D ambiguous. The V and J ends lost 2 bases and 3 bases respectively, with 7 bases between them. CDR3 length equals 13 residues. Germline assignment: CDR1 SGHDN and CDR2 FVKESK. Here the CDR3 reads CASSQIGDTEAFF. The CDR3 DNA follows: TGTGCCAGCAGCCAAATCGGGGACACTGAAGCTTTCTTT. Using reference TRBV14 and TRBJ1-1 for the parts outside the CDR3, the full variable domain is EAGVTQFPSHSVIEKGQTVTLRCDPISGHDNLYWYRRVMGKEIKFLLHFVKESKQDESGMPNNRFLAERTGGTYSTLKVQPAELEDSGVYFCASSQIGDTEAFFGQGTRLTVV.

The J gene is TRBJ1-5, the V gene TRBV20-1; 9 nucleotides line up with TRBD1. Germline-derived CDR1 and CDR2 are DFQATT and SNEGSKA (reference sequence). The CDR3 covers 17 residues. J lost 0 bases, V lost 6 bases, and 12 bases had no gene match. The CDR3 sequence: CSASTPDRGYSNQPQHF. The CDR3 coding sequence is TGCAGTGCCAGTACGCCGGACAGGGGATATAGCAATCAGCCCCAGCATTTT.

The chain has TRBV6-1 and TRBJ2-1; 14 positions agree with TRBD2. Trimming took 3 bases from V and 8 from J; bases not matched to a gene: 6. This CDR3 spans 16 amino acids. From germline, CDR1 is MNHNS and CDR2 SASEGT. The CDR3, as DNA: TGTGCCAGCAGTGACGGGACTAGCGGGAGAGTCTATGAGCAGTTCTTC. It codes for CASSDGTSGRVYEQFF.

This clone appeared once. This CDR3 reads CATSDWQGAYNEQFF. The DNA of the CDR3 is TGTGCCACCAGTGATTGGCAGGGTGCCTACAATGAGCAGTTCTTC. The gene calls are TRBV24-1 and TRBJ2-1, with a possible D match to TRBD1 (5 bases). Per germline, CDR1 KGHDR and CDR2 SFDVKD. With 2 bases removed from V and 2 bases from J, the gap between germline ends came to 9 bases. The CDR3 consists of 15 residues.

The V call is TRBV6-5, the J call TRBJ2-2, with 7 bases matching TRBD2. Trimming at V came to 6 bases and at J to 4 bases, leaving 8 bases not matched to a gene. This CDR3 contains 15 residues. Per the germline V gene, CDR1 is MNHEY and CDR2 is SVGAGI. The chain's CDR3 is CASRSTSVFTGELFF. In DNA, the CDR3 is TGTGCCAGCAGGAGTACTAGCGTTTTCACCGGGGAGCTGTTTTTT.

The V gene is TRBV6-5, the J gene TRBJ1-1; D gene unclear. The CDR3 has 11 amino acids. Germline lookup yields CDR1 MNHEY and CDR2 SVGAGI. With 5 bases removed from V and 2 bases from J, the gap between germline ends came to 3 bases. As DNA, the CDR3 is TGTGCCAGCAGTACTAACACTGAAGCTTTCTTT. This translates into CASSTNTEAFF.

The CDR3, as DNA: TGTGCCAGCAGTCCCGACAGGCCGAACACCGGGGAGCTGTTTTTT. Residues: CASSPDRPNTGELFF. V is TRBV7-2 and J is TRBJ2-2, with D maybe TRBD1 (6 bases). The CDR3 has 15 amino acids. Trimming pared 6 bases from V and 0 bases from J, leaving 11 bases between. CDR1 is SGHTA and CDR2 is FQGNSA in the germline V gene.